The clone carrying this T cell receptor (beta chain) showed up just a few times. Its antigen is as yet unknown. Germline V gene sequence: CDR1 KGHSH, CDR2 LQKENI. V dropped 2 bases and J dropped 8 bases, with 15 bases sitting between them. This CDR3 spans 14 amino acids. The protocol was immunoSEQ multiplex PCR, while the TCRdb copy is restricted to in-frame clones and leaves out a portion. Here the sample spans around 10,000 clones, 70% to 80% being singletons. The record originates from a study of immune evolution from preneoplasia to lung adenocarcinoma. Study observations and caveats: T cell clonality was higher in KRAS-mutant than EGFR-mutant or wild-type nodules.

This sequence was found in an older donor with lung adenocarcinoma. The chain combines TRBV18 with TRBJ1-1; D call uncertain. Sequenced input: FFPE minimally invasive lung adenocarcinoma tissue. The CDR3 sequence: CASSPNRVNGEAFF. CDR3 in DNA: TGTGCCAGCTCACCAAATAGGGTTAATGGAGAAGCTTTCTTT.